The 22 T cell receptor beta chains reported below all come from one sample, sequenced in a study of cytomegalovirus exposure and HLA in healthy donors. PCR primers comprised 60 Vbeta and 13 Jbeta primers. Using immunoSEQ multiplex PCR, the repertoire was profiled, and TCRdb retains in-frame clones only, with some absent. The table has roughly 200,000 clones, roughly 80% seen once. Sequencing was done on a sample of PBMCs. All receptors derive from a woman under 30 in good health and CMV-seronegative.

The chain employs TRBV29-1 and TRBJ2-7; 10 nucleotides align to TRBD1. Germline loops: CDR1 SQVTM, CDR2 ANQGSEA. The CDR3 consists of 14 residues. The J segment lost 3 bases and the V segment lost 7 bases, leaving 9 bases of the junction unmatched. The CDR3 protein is CSGLLGTGDYEQYF. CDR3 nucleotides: TGCAGCGGCTTGCTCGGGACAGGGGACTACGAGCAGTACTTC.

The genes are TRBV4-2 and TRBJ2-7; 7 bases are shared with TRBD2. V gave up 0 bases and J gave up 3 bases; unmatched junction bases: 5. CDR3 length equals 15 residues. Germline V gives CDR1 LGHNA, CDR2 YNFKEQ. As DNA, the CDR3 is TGTGCCAGCAGCCAAGATGTCGCTAGCGGCTACGAGCAGTACTTC. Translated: CASSQDVASGYEQYF.

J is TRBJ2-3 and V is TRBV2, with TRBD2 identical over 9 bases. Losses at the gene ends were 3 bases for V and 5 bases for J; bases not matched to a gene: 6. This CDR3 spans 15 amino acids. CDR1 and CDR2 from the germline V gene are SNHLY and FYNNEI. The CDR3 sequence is CASSDWREGIDTQYF. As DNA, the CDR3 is TGTGCCAGCAGTGACTGGCGGGAGGGTATAGATACGCAGTATTTT.

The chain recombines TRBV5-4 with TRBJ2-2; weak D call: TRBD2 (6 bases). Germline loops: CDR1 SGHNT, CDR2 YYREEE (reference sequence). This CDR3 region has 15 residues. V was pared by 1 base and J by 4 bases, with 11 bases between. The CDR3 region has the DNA TGTGCCAGCAGCTTGACTAGCTCGGTCACCGGGGAGCTGTTTTTT. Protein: CASSLTSSVTGELFF.

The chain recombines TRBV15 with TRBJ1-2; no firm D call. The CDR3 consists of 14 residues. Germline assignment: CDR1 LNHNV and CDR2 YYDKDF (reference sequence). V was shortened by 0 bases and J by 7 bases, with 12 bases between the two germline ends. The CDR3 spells CATSRDRLAGGYTF. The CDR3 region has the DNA TGTGCCACCAGCAGAGATAGGTTAGCGGGTGGCTACACCTTC.

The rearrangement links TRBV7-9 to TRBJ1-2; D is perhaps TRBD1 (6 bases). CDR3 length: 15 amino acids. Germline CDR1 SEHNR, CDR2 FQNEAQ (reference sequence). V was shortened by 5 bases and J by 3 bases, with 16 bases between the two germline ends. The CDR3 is CASSGEGVADYGYTF. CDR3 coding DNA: TGTGCCAGCAGCGGGGAGGGGGTGGCGGACTATGGCTACACCTTC.

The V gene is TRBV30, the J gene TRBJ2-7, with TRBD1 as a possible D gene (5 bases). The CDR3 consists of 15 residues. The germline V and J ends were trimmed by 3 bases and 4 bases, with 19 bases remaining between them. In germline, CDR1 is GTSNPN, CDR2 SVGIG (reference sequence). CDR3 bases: TGTGCCTGGAGCCGGAAGGGGCAGGGAAAGTACGAGCAGTACGTC. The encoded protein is CAWSRKGQGKYEQYV.

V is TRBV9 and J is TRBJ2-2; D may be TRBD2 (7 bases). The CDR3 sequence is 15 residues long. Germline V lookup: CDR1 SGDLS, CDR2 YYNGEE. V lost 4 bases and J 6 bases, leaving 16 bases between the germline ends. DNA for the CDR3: TGTGCCAGCAGCTTCTCGGCGGGGGCCCCCGGGGAGCTGTTTTTT. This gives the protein CASSFSAGAPGELFF.

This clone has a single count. The CDR3, as DNA: TGTGCCAGCAGCCATCTCCTGGGACAGAGATCTGGAAACACCATATATTTT. Encoded protein: CASSHLLGQRSGNTIYF. The chain has TRBV4-2 and TRBJ1-3; 7 nucleotides match TRBD1. This CDR3 spans 17 amino acids. Unmatched junction bases numbered 9, after V lost 3 bases and J lost 1 base. CDR1 and CDR2 from the germline V gene are LGHNA and YNFKEQ.

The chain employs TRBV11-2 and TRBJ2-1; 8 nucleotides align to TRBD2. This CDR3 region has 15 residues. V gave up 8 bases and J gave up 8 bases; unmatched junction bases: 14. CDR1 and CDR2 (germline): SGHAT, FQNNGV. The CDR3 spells CASLKASGSFDEQFF. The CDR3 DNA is TGTGCCAGCCTAAAGGCCAGCGGGAGTTTCGATGAGCAGTTCTTC.

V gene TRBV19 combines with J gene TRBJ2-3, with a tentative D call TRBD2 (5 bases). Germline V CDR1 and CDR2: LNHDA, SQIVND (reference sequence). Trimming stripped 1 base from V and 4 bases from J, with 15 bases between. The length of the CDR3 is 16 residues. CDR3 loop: CASSIAAAELADTQYF. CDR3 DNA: TGTGCCAGTAGTATAGCTGCGGCTGAACTAGCAGATACGCAGTATTTT.

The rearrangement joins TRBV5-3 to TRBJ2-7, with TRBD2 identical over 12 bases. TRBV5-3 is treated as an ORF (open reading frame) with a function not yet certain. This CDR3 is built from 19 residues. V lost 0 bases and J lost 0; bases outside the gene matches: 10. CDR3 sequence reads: CARSLEPSGRVKYSYEQYV. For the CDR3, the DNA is TGTGCCAGAAGCTTGGAACCTAGCGGGAGGGTTAAATACTCCTACGAGCAGTACGTC.

DNA of the CDR3: TGTGCCAGTAAAGGGGTCTATGGCTACACCTTC. Protein product: CASKGVYGYTF. The chain combines TRBV9 with TRBJ1-2, with D perhaps matching TRBD1 (5 bases). CDR3 length: 11 amino acids. The germline V gene encodes CDR1 SGDLS and CDR2 YYNGEE. Trimming stripped 8 bases from V and 4 bases from J, with 9 bases between.

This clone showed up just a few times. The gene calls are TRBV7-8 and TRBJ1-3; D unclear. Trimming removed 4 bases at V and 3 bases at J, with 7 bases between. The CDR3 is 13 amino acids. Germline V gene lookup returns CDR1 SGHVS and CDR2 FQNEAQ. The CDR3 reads CASSSSLGNTIYF. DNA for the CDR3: TGTGCCAGCAGCTCCTCTCTTGGAAACACCATATATTTT.

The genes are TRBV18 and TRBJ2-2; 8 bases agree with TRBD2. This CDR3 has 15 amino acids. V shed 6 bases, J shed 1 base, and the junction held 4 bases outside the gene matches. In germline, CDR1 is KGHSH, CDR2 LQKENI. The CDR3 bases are TGTGCCAGCTCTACAAGCGGGGGGAACACCGGGGAGCTGTTTTTT. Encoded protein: CASSTSGGNTGELFF.

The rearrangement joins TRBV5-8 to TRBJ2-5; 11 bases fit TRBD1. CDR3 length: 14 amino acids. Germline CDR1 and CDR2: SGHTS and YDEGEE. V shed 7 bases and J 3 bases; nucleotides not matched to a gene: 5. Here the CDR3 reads CASRDRGGEETQYF. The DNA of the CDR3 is TGTGCCAGCCGGGACAGGGGGGGGGAAGAGACCCAGTACTTC.

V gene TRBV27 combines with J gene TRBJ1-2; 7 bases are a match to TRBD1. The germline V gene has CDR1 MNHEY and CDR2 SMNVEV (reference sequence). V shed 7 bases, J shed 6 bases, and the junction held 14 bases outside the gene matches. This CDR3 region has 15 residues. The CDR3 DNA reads TGTGCCAGCACGACCTTCTTCGACAGGGACCATGGCTACACCTTC. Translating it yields CASTTFFDRDHGYTF.

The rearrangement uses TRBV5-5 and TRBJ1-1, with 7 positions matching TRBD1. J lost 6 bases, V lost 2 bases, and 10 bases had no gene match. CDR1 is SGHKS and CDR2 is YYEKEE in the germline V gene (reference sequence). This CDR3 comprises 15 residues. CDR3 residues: CASSFEGTVRAEAFF. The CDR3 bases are TGTGCCAGCAGCTTTGAAGGGACAGTGAGGGCTGAAGCTTTCTTT.

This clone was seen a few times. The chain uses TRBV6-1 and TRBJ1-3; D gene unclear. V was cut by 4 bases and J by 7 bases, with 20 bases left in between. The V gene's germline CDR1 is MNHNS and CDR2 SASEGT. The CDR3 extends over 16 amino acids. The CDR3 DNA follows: TGTGCCAGCAGTGGCACCTTGTTTGAGGGAGGGAACACCATATATTTT. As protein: CASSGTLFEGGNTIYF.

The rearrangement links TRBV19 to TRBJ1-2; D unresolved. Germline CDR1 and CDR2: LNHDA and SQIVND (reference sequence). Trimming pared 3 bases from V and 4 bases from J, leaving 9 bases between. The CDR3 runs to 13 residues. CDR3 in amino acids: CASSMGRFYGYTF. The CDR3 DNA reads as TGTGCCAGTAGTATGGGCAGGTTCTATGGCTACACCTTC.

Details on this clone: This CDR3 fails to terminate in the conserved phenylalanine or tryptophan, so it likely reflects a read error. The CDR3 is CASSHRGNTEAFL. The CDR3 DNA is TGTGCCAGCAGCCACCGGGGGAACACTGAAGCTTTCCTT. The gene calls are TRBV7-9 and TRBJ1-1; unclear D gene. The ends were cut back, 5 bases at V and 1 base at J, with 8 bases in the middle. The germline CDR1 and CDR2 sequences are SEHNR and FQNEAQ (reference sequence). The CDR3 is 13 amino acids.

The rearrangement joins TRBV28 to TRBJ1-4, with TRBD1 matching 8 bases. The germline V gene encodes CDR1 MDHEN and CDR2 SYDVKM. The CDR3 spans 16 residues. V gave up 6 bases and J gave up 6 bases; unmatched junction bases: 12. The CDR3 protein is CASSLRDRKKDEKLFF. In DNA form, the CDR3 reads TGTGCCAGCAGCCTACGGGACAGGAAGAAGGATGAAAAACTGTTTTTT.